The 20 T cell receptor beta chains reported below all come from one sample, sequenced in a study of early T cells in non-severe SARS-CoV-2 infection. TCRdb re-derived calls from the 5' RACE reads in MiXCR, one entry per CDR3 protein. This table holds about 57,000 distinct CDR3 sequences, 10% to 15% found once. The material sequenced was whole blood. The receptors come from an adult who was a healthcare worker with PCR-confirmed SARS-CoV-2 infection or an uninfected control (not recorded which).

The table lists this clonotype with many counts. The chain combines TRBV5-1 with TRBJ2-4, with 12 bases that match TRBD1. The germline gives CDR1 SGHRS, CDR2 YFSETQ. The CDR3 covers 14 residues. The trim removed 3 bases at V and 9 bases at J, leaving 4 bases unmatched. The CDR3 DNA follows: TGCGCCAGCAGCTGGGGACAGGGGGCCGGCATTCAGTACTTC. Its translation: CASSWGQGAGIQYF.

This clonotype was seen more than once but under ten times. J is TRBJ2-3 and V is TRBV6-4, with 9 bases aligning to TRBD2. With V trimmed by 3 bases and J by 2 bases, 0 bases remained unmatched. The CDR3 sequence is 14 residues long. The germline gives CDR1 MRHNA, CDR2 SNTAGT. Here the CDR3 DNA reads TGTGCCAGCAGTGAGGGACTAGCCACAGATACGCAGTATTTT. Protein sequence: CASSEGLATDTQYF.

This clonotype was picked up a small number of times. The chain has TRBV20-1 and TRBJ2-7; 9 bases are a match to TRBD2. This CDR3 spans 15 amino acids. J lost 1 base, V lost 5 bases, and 9 bases had no gene match. CDR1 and CDR2 from the germline V gene are DFQATT and SNEGSKA (reference sequence). CDR3 DNA sequence: TGCAGTGCTGTTAATCTAGCGGGGAATTCCTACGAGCAGTACTTC. It specifies CSAVNLAGNSYEQYF.

This clonotype was detected many times. The gene calls are TRBV20-1 and TRBJ2-4, with a weak D call TRBD1 (5 bases). The CDR3 totals 14 residues. Germline assignment: CDR1 DFQATT and CDR2 SNEGSKA (reference sequence). V shed 1 base and J shed 8 bases, with 15 bases lying between them. The CDR3 spells CSARVGVGEDIQYF. The CDR3 bases are TGCAGTGCTAGAGTAGGGGTTGGGGAAGACATTCAGTACTTC.

This clonotype was counted at least ten times. The CDR3 DNA reads TGCAGTGCTCAGACGTCCACAGATACGCAGTATTTT. Encoded protein: CSAQTSTDTQYF. The gene calls are TRBV20-1 and TRBJ2-3, with D unresolved. CDR1 and CDR2 (germline): DFQATT, SNEGSKA (reference sequence). The CDR3 is 12 residues long. Between the trimmed V and J ends, which lost 5 bases and 2 bases, there was a span of 8 bases.

In its sample, this clonotype was seen many times. The chain has TRBV18 and TRBJ2-7, with TRBD1 identical over 8 bases. V lost 6 bases, J lost 5 bases, and 12 bases stayed unmatched. The CDR3 has 15 residues. Per germline, CDR1 KGHSH and CDR2 LQKENI. DNA of the CDR3: TGTGCCAGCTCGTCCCCCGGGACAGGACACCACGAGCAGTACTTC. It specifies CASSSPGTGHHEQYF.

This clonotype was seen repeatedly, ten times or more. This chain uses TRBV6-5 with TRBJ2-2, with D perhaps matching TRBD2 (6 bases). V was trimmed by 6 bases and J by 5 bases, leaving 10 bases between them. Per the germline V gene, CDR1 is MNHEY and CDR2 is SVGAGI. This CDR3 region has 13 residues. CDR3 sequence: CASSRAGTGELFF. CDR3 coding DNA: TGTGCCAGCAGCAGGGCGGGAACCGGGGAGCTGTTTTTT.

This clonotype was seen repeatedly, ten times or more. The V call is TRBV29-1, the J call TRBJ2-3; D remains unclear. Between the trimmed V and J ends, which lost 6 bases and 2 bases, there was a span of 18 bases. In germline, CDR1 is SQVTM, CDR2 ANQGSEA. CDR3 length equals 15 residues. The CDR3 DNA reads as TGCAGCGTGGGTGGGGTTGGTGTCGACACAGATACGCAGTATTTT. This translates into CSVGGVGVDTDTQYF.

V gene TRBV3-1 combines with J gene TRBJ2-3; D possibly corresponds to TRBD1 (5 bases). Trimming left V 2 bases short and J 4 bases short, with 10 bases between. This CDR3 has 14 residues. CDR1 is LGHDT, CDR2 YNNKEL, per germline (reference sequence). The CDR3: CASSQWQGSDTQYF. The DNA of the CDR3 is TGTGCCAGCAGCCAATGGCAGGGTTCAGATACGCAGTATTTT.

This clonotype was counted ten times or more. The V gene is TRBV7-9, the J gene TRBJ1-6, with a possible D match to TRBD1 (6 bases). The germline V gene has CDR1 SEHNR and CDR2 FQNEAQ (reference sequence). This CDR3 comprises 19 residues. Trimming pared 0 bases from V and 10 bases from J, leaving 25 bases between. Written as DNA, the CDR3 is TGTGCCAGCAGCTTAGCCCCATGGGACGAACAGGGCTTGGGGTCACCCCTCCACTTT. Protein product: CASSLAPWDEQGLGSPLHF.

In this sample, this clonotype turned up many times. The chain couples TRBV7-2 to TRBJ1-6; unclear D gene. Germline V gene data show CDR1 as SGHTA and CDR2 as FQGNSA. Trimming shortened V by 2 bases and J by 10 bases, and 12 bases separated the two germline ends. This CDR3 has 14 residues. The CDR3 sequence is CASSLSWGGSPLHF. For the CDR3, the DNA is TGTGCCAGCAGCTTATCTTGGGGAGGGTCACCCCTCCACTTT.

This clonotype was found many times. The chain carries TRBV7-9 and TRBJ2-1; 7 bases agree with TRBD2. Germline CDR1 is SEHNR and CDR2 is FQNEAQ (reference sequence). Trimming cost V 5 bases and J 10 bases; bases outside gene matches: 26. The CDR3 length is 19 residues. CDR3 DNA sequence: TGTGCCAGCAGCCCCGCAGCCGGCGGCGGACTAGTCCCCCCAAAGGAGCAGTTCTTC. It translates to CASSPAAGGGLVPPKEQFF.

In this sample, this clonotype turned up a few times. The V gene is TRBV29-1, the J gene TRBJ1-1; D unresolved. This CDR3 comprises 10 residues. Germline V lookup: CDR1 SQVTM, CDR2 ANQGSEA. The V end lost 4 bases, the J end lost 6 bases, and 6 bases lay between the germline ends. The CDR3: CSVVVSEAFF. The CDR3 DNA is TGCAGCGTTGTAGTGTCTGAAGCTTTCTTT.

This clonotype was seen repeatedly, ten times or more. The chain employs TRBV7-2 and TRBJ2-7; 8 bases map to TRBD1. CDR3 length: 14 residues. The germline CDR1 and CDR2 sequences are SGHTA and FQGNSA. The trim removed 8 bases at V and 6 bases at J, leaving 12 bases unmatched. The CDR3 loop reads CASRRTGGGTEQYF. CDR3 in DNA: TGTGCCAGCCGCCGCACAGGGGGAGGTACCGAGCAGTACTTC.

This clonotype was detected many times. CDR3 sequence: CASSPLQGMNYNEQFF. The CDR3 DNA is TGTGCCAGCTCACCATTACAGGGGATGAACTACAATGAGCAGTTCTTC. V gene TRBV18 combines with J gene TRBJ2-1; 7 bases agree with TRBD1. Germline lookup yields CDR1 KGHSH and CDR2 LQKENI. The CDR3 runs 16 residues. The ends lost 2 bases at V and 3 bases at J; junction bases unmatched: 7. Full variable domain (remainder filled in from reference TRBV18 and TRBJ2-1): NAGVMQNPRHLVRRRGQEARLRCSPMKGHSHVYWYRQLPEEGLKFMVYLQKENIIDESGMPKERFSAEFPKEGPSILRIQQVVRGDSAAYFCASSPLQGMNYNEQFFGPGTRLTVL.

The chain uses TRBV29-1 and TRBJ2-6; D is perhaps TRBD2 (5 bases). This CDR3 has 16 residues. CDR1 and CDR2 from the germline V gene are SQVTM and ANQGSEA. V lost 0 bases to trimming and J lost 0 bases, with 9 bases between them. The CDR3 here is CSVEDTGSSGANVLTF. The CDR3 DNA is TGCAGCGTTGAAGATACGGGGTCCTCTGGGGCCAACGTCCTGACTTTC.

This clonotype was detected only a few times. The genes are TRBV18 and TRBJ2-6, with D perhaps matching TRBD1 (6 bases). Germline loops: CDR1 KGHSH, CDR2 LQKENI. This CDR3 contains 16 residues. Trimming left V 4 bases short and J 1 base short, with 11 bases between. The CDR3 DNA reads as TGTGCCAGCTCACATTCACAGGGTTCTGGGGCCAACGTCCTGACTTTC. It codes for CASSHSQGSGANVLTF.

This clonotype was counted ten times or more. The gene calls are TRBV5-1 and TRBJ2-7; 8 nucleotides align to TRBD1. J lost 0 bases, V lost 0 bases, and 2 bases had no gene match. In germline, CDR1 is SGHRS, CDR2 YFSETQ. CDR3 length equals 15 residues. The CDR3 bases are TGCGCCAGCAGCTTGGGACAGGGGAGCTCCTACGAGCAGTACTTC. Translated, it gives CASSLGQGSSYEQYF. Using reference TRBV5-1 and TRBJ2-7 for the parts outside the CDR3, the full variable domain is KAGVTQTPRYLIKTRGQQVTLSCSPISGHRSVSWYQQTPGQGLQFLFEYFSETQRNKGNFPGRFSGRQFSNSRSEMNVSTLELGDSALYLCASSLGQGSSYEQYFGPGTRLTVT.

The chain combines TRBV5-5 with TRBJ2-1; 7 bases are shared with TRBD1. Germline CDR1 and CDR2: SGHKS and YYEKEE (reference sequence). This CDR3 is built from 18 residues. The J segment lost 4 bases and the V segment lost 0 bases, leaving 13 bases of the junction unmatched. The CDR3 DNA sequence: TGTGCCAGCAGCTTGGCCTGGATTCCCCGGGACAGTTACAATGAGCAGTTCTTC. Residues: CASSLAWIPRDSYNEQFF. Full variable domain (outside the CDR3, taken from reference TRBV5-5 and TRBJ2-1): DAGVTQSPTHLIKTRGQQVTLRCSPISGHKSVSWYQQVLGQGPQFIFQYYEKEERGRGNFPDRFSARQFPNYSSELNVNALLLGDSALYLCASSLAWIPRDSYNEQFFGPGTRLTVL.

This clonotype was recorded a few times. In DNA form, the CDR3 reads TGTGCCAGCAGCTTAGCAACGGGGGGCCCGGAGACCCAGTACTTC. It translates to CASSLATGGPETQYF. This sequence joins TRBV7-9 and TRBJ2-5; D might be TRBD2 (7 bases). The CDR3 contains 15 residues. CDR1 is SEHNR and CDR2 is FQNEAQ in the germline V gene (reference sequence). Trimming cost V 0 bases and J 5 bases, with 13 bases left between them.